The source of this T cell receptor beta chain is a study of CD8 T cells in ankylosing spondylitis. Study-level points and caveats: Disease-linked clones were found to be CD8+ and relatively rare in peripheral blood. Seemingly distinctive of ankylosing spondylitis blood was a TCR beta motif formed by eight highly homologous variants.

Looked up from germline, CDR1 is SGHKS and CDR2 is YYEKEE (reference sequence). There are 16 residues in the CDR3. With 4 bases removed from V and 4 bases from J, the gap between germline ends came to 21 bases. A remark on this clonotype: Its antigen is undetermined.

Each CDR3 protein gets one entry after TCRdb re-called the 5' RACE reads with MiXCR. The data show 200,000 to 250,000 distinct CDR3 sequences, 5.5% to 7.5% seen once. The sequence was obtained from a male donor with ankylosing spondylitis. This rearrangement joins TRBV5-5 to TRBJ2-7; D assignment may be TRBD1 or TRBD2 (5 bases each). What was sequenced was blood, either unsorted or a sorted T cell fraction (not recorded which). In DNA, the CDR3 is TGTGCCAGCAGCAGTTGGGGGTCCAGGATCAATTACGAGCAGTACTTC. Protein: CASSSWGSRINYEQYF.